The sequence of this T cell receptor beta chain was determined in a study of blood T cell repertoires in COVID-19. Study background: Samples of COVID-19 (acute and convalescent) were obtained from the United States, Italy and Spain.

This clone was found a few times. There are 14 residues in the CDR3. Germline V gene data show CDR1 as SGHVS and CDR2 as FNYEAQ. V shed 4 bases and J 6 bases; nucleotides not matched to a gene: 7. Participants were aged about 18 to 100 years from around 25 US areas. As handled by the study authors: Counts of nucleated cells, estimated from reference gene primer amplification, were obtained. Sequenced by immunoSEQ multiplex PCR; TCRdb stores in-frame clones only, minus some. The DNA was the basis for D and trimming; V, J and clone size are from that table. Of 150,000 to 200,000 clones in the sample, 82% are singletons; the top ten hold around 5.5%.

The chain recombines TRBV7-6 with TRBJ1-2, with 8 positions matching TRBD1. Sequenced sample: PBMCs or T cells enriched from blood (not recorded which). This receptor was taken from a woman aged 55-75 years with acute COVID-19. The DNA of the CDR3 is TGTGCCAGCAGCTCAGGGGGCAATAGGGATGGCTACACCTTC. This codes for CASSSGGNRDGYTF.